This TCR beta chain was documented in a study of blood T cell repertoires in COVID-19. Study as a whole: PBMCs, B-cell-depleted T cells, or T cells were the source of the cDNA or gDNA that made up the material.

The V gene end was trimmed by 8 bases and the J gene end by 7 bases; junction bases not matched to a gene: 11. The germline gives CDR1 MNHNS, CDR2 SASEGT. The CDR3 covers 15 residues. Clones were read by immunoSEQ multiplex PCR, and TCRdb kept only the in-frame ones, dropping some. The table has roughly 240,000 clones, approximately 85% seen once. This study enrolled people aged about 18 to 90 from about 24 US geographic areas. Donors of Cohort 3 who recovered were those that had two negative PCRs, clearance, or symptom resolution. This chain uses TRBV6-1 with TRBJ1-6; 7 positions agree with TRBD1. The specimen was PBMCs or T cells enriched from blood (not recorded which). The TCR comes from a woman between 45 and 60 years old who had recovered from COVID-19. The CDR3 bases are TGTGCCAGCTGTGTATACGGGACAGAGAATTCACCCCTCCACTTT. Translation: CASCVYGTENSPLHF.